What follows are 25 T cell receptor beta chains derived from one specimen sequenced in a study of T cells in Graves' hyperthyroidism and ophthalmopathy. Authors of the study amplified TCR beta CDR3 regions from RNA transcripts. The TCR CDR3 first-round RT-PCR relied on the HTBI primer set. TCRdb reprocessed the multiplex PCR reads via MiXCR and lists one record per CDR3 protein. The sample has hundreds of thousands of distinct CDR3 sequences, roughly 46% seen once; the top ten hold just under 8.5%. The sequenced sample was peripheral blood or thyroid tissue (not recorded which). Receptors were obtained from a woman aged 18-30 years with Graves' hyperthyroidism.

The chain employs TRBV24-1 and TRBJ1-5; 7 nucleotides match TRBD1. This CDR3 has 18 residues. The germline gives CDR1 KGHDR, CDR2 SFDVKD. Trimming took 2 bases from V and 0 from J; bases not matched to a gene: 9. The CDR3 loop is CATSDSNGTDYSNQPQHF. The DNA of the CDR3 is TGTGCCACCAGTGATTCAAACGGGACAGACTATAGCAATCAGCCCCAGCATTTT.

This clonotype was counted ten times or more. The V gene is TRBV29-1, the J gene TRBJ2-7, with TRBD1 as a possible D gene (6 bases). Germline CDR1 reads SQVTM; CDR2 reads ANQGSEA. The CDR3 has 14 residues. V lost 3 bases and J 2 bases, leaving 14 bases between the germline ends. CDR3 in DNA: TGCAGCGTTGACGCGGACAGAAGCACCTACGAGCAGTACTTC. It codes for CSVDADRSTYEQYF.

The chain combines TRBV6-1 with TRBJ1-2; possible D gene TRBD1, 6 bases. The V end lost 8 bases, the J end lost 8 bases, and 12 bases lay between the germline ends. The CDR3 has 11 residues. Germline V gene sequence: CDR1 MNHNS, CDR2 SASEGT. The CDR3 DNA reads TGTGCCAGCTGGACAGCCGACGGCTACACCTTC. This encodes CASWTADGYTF.

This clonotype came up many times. This CDR3 is CASSIQSNQPQHF. The DNA for the CDR3 is TGTGCCAGCAGTATACAGAGCAATCAGCCCCAGCATTTT. The chain recombines TRBV2 with TRBJ1-5; D gene ambiguous. CDR1 is SNHLY, CDR2 FYNNEI, per germline. CDR3 length equals 13 residues. Trimming stripped 5 bases from V and 1 base from J, with 6 bases between. Looking up the rest from reference TRBV2 and TRBJ1-5 gives the full variable domain: EPEVTQTPSHQVTQMGQEVILRCVPISNHLYFYWYRQILGQKVEFLVSFYNNEISEKSEIFDDQFSVERPDGSNFTLKIRSTKLEDSAMYFCASSIQSNQPQHFGDGTRLSIL.

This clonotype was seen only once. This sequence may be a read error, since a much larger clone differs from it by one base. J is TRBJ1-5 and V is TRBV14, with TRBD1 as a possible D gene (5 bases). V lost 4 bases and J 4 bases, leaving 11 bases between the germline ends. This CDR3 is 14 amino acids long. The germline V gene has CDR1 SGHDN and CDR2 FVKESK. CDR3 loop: CASSREGRNQPQHF. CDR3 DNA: TGTGCCAGCAGCCGAGAGGGGCGTAATCAGCCCCAGCATTTT.

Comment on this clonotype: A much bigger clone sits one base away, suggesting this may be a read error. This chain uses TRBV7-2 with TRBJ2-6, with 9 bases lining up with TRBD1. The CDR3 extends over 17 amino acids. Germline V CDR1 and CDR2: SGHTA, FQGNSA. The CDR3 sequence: CASSYWTGDSGANVPTF. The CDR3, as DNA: TGTGCCAGCAGCTACTGGACAGGGGACTCTGGGGCCAACGTCCCGACTTTC.

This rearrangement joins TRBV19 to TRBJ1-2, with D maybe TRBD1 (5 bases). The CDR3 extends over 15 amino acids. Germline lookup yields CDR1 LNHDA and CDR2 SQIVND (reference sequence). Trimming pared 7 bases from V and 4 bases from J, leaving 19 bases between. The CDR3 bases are TGTGCCAGTACCCTCGGGTTAAAGGGACCCTATGGCTACACCTTC. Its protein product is CASTLGLKGPYGYTF.

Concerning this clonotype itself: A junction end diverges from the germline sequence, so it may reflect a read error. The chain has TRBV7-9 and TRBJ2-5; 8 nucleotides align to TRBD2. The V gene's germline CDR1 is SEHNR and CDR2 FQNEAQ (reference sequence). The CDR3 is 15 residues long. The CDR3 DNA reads TGCGCCAGCAGCCGCTACACGGGAGGGCGAGAGACCCAGTACTTC. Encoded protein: CASSRYTGGRETQYF. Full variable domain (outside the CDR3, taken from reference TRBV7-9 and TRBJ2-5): DTGVSQNPRHKITKRGQNVTFRCDPISEHNRLYWYRQTLGQGPEFLTYFQNEAQLEKSRLLSDRFSAERPKGSFSTLEIQRTEQGDSAMYLCASSRYTGGRETQYFGPGTRLLVL.

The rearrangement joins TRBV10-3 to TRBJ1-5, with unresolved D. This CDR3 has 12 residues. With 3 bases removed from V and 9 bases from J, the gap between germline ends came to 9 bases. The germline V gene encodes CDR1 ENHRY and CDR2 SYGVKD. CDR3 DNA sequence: TGTGCCATCAGTGAAGGAGGTATGCCCCAGCATTTT. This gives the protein CAISEGGMPQHF.

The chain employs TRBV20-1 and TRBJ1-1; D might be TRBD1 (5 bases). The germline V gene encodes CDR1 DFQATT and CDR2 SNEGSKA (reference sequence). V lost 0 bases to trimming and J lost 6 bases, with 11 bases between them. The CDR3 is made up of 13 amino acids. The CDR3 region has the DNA TGCAGTGCTAGAGATCAGGGATGGGCTGAAGCTTTCTTT. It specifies CSARDQGWAEAFF.

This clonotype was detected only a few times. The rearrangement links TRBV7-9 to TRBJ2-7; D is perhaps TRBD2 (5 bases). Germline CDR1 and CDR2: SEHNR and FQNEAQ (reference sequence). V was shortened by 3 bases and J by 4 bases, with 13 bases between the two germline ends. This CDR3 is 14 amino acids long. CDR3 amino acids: CASSLAGDGYEQYF. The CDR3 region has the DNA TGTGCCAGCAGCTTGGCCGGGGATGGGTACGAGCAGTACTTC.

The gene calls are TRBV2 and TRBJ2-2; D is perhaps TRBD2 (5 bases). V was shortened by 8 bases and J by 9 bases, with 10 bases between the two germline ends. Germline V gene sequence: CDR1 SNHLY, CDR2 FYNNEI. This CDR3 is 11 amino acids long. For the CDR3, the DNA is TGTGCCAGCGGAGGAACTCGGGAGCTGTTTTTT. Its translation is CASGGTRELFF. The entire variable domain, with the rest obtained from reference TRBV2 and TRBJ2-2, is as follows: EPEVTQTPSHQVTQMGQEVILRCVPISNHLYFYWYRQILGQKVEFLVSFYNNEISEKSEIFDDQFSVERPDGSNFTLKIRSTKLEDSAMYFCASGGTRELFFGEGSRLTVL.

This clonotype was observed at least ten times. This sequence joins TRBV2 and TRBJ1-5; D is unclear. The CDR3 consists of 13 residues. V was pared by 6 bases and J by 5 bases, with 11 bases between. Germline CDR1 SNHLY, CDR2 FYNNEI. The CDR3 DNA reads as TGTGCCAGCAGGGTTCGGGAGGATCAGCCCCAGCATTTT. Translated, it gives CASRVREDQPQHF.

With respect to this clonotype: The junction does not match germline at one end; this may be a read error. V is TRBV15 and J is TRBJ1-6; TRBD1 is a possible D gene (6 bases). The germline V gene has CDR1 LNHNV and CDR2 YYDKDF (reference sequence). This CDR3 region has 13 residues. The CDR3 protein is CAASSTQGSPLHF. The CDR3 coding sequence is TGTGCCGCCAGCAGTACACAGGGTTCACCCCTCCACTTT.

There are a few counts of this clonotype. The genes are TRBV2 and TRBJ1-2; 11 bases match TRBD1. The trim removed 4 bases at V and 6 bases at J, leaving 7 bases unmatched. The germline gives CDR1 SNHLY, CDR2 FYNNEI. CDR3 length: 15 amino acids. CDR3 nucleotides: TGTGCCAGCAGTGTTATCAGGACAGGGGGCGATGGCTACACCTTC. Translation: CASSVIRTGGDGYTF.

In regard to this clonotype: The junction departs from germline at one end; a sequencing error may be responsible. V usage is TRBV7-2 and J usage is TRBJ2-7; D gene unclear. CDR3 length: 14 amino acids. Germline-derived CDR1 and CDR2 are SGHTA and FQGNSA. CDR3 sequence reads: CASSQGSDYYEQYF. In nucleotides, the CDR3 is TGCGCCAGCAGCCAAGGTTCTGATTACTACGAGCAGTACTTC.

The CDR3 loop reads CASSLGNGQETQYF. The CDR3 DNA reads as TGTGCCAGCAGCCTAGGTAACGGGCAGGAGACCCAGTACTTC. The chain has TRBV7-6 and TRBJ2-5; unclear D gene. This CDR3 spans 14 amino acids. The V end lost 5 bases, the J end lost 5 bases, and 15 bases lay between the germline ends. Germline V gene sequence: CDR1 SGHVS, CDR2 FNYEAQ.

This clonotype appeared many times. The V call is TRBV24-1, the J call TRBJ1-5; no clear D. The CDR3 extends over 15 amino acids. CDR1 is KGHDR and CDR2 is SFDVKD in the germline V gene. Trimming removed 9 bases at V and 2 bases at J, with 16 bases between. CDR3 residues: CATQVSGLGNQPQHF. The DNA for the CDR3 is TGTGCCACCCAAGTATCAGGCCTGGGCAATCAGCCCCAGCATTTT.

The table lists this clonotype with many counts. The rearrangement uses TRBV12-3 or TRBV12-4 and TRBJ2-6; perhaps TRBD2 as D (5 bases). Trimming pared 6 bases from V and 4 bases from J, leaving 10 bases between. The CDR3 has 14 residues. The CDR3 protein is CASSSGEGANVLTF. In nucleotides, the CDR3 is TGTGCCAGCAGCTCCGGGGAAGGGGCCAACGTCCTGACTTTC.

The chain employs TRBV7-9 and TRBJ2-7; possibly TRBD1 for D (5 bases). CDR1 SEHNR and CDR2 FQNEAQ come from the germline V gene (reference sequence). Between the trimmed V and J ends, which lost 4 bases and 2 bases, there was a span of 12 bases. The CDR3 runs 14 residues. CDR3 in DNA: TGTGCCAGCAGCTCCCTAAACAGGCCCTACGAGCAGTACTTC. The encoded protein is CASSSLNRPYEQYF. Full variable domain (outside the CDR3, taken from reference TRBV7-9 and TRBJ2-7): DTGVSQNPRHKITKRGQNVTFRCDPISEHNRLYWYRQTLGQGPEFLTYFQNEAQLEKSRLLSDRFSAERPKGSFSTLEIQRTEQGDSAMYLCASSSLNRPYEQYFGPGTRLTVT.

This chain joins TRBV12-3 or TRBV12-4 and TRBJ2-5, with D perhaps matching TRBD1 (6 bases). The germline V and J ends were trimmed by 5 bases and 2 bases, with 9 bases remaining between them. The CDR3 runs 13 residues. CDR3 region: CASSHREQETQYF. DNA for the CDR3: TGTGCCAGCAGTCACAGGGAACAAGAGACCCAGTACTTC.

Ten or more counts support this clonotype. The CDR3 here is CASSDREVVGGYTF. CDR3 nucleotide sequence: TGTGCCAGCAGTGACAGGGAGGTAGTAGGTGGCTACACCTTC. This chain uses TRBV2 with TRBJ1-2; possible D gene TRBD1, 5 bases. V lost 3 bases and J 7 bases, leaving 15 bases between the germline ends. The germline CDR1 and CDR2 sequences are SNHLY and FYNNEI. The CDR3 runs to 14 residues.

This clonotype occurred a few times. CDR3 nucleotide sequence: TGTGCCAGCAGCTTAGATGTGAGGGATGGCCCTGAAGCTTTCTTT. As protein: CASSLDVRDGPEAFF. The chain recombines TRBV7-2 with TRBJ1-1; no firm D call. The CDR3 is made up of 15 amino acids. The germline CDR1 and CDR2 sequences are SGHTA and FQGNSA. Trimming removed 1 base at V and 6 bases at J, with 15 bases between.

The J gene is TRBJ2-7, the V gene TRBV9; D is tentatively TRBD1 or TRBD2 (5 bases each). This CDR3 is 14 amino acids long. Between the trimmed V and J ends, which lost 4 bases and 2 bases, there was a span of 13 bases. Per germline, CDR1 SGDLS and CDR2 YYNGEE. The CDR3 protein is CASSRRDGPYEQYF. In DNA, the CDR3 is TGTGCCAGCAGCCGCCGGGACGGACCCTACGAGCAGTACTTC. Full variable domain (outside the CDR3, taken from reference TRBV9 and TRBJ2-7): DSGVTQTPKHLITATGQRVTLRCSPRSGDLSVYWYQQSLDQGLQFLIQYYNGEERAKGNILERFSAQQFPDLHSELNLSSLELGDSALYFCASSRRDGPYEQYFGPGTRLTVT.

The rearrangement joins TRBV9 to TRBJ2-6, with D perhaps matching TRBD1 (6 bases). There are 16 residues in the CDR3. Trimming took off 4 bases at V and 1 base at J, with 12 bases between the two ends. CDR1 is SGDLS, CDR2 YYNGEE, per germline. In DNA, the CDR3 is TGTGCCAGCAGCCAGTCAGGGGTGTCTGGGGCCAACGTCCTGACTTTC. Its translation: CASSQSGVSGANVLTF.